Below, 20 T cell receptor beta chains from the same sample are listed, as sequenced in a study of blood T cell repertoires in COVID-19. The repertoire was sequenced with immunoSEQ multiplex PCR; TCRdb's copy has only in-frame clones and lacks some. This sample yields fewer than 250,000 clones, of which approximately 90% are seen a single time; less than 1.5% belongs to the top ten. The specimen was peripheral blood. These receptors were taken from a young man with acute or convalescent COVID-19.

V usage is TRBV9 and J usage is TRBJ1-3; D unresolved. V was clipped by 0 bases and J by 0 bases, with 10 bases between them. The CDR3 runs to 16 residues. Germline V gene lookup returns CDR1 SGDLS and CDR2 YYNGEE. The chain's CDR3 is CASSVGPANSGNTIYF. CDR3 nucleotide sequence: TGTGCCAGCAGCGTAGGTCCCGCTAACTCTGGAAACACCATATATTTT.

J is TRBJ1-2 and V is TRBV28, with a possible D match to TRBD1 (5 bases). Trimming stripped 6 bases from V and 8 bases from J, with 13 bases between. Germline CDR1 MDHEN, CDR2 SYDVKM. This CDR3 comprises 12 residues. The CDR3 loop reads CASSPGGSGYTF. CDR3 sequence (DNA): TGTGCCAGCAGCCCCGGGGGTAGCGGCTACACCTTC.

The V call is TRBV7-3, the J call TRBJ2-7; 14 bases are a match to TRBD2. The germline V gene has CDR1 SGHTA and CDR2 FQGTGA. The length of the CDR3 is 17 residues. Losses at the gene ends were 3 bases for V and 6 bases for J; bases not matched to a gene: 10. The CDR3 sequence: CASSFDGTSGSIGEQYF. The CDR3 DNA reads TGTGCCAGCAGCTTTGACGGGACTAGCGGGAGTATAGGCGAGCAGTACTTC.

J is TRBJ1-2 and V is TRBV7-2, with D unclear. The length of the CDR3 is 14 residues. V was pared by 1 base and J by 7 bases, with 13 bases between. Germline V gene data show CDR1 as SGHTA and CDR2 as FQGNSA. In DNA form, the CDR3 reads TGTGCCAGCAGCTTAGTTGTACGCACGGGTGGCTACACCTTC. Translation gives CASSLVVRTGGYTF.

The chain links TRBV10-2 to TRBJ2-5; 8 bases are shared with TRBD1. The CDR3 totals 13 residues. The V and J ends lost 6 bases and 4 bases, in that order; junction bases with no gene match: 4. Germline V CDR1 and CDR2: WSHSY, SAAADI. In DNA form, the CDR3 reads TGCGCCAGCAGGGACAGGGCTATAGAGACCCAGTACTTC. It is translated as CASRDRAIETQYF.

This rearrangement joins TRBV19 to TRBJ1-5, with D possibly being TRBD1 (5 bases). This CDR3 region has 15 residues. Germline V gives CDR1 LNHDA, CDR2 SQIVND (reference sequence). Deletions cut 7 bases from V and 9 bases from J, with 22 bases between. CDR3 in DNA: TGTGCCAGTACCCCCCTTCGAGGGGAGGGTTGGCCCCAGCATTTT. Its translation: CASTPLRGEGWPQHF. The entire variable domain, with the rest obtained from reference TRBV19 and TRBJ1-5, is as follows: DGGITQSPKYLFRKEGQNVTLSCEQNLNHDAMYWYRQDPGQGLRLIYYSQIVNDFQKGDIAEGYSVSREKKESFPLTVTSAQKNPTAFYLCASTPLRGEGWPQHFGDGTRLSIL.

The chain uses TRBV28 and TRBJ1-6; possible D gene TRBD1, 6 bases. From germline, CDR1 is MDHEN and CDR2 SYDVKM. The CDR3 is made up of 15 amino acids. Trimming shortened V by 7 bases and J by 7 bases, and 17 bases separated the two germline ends. CDR3 in amino acids: CASTPSARGNSPLHF. In DNA form, the CDR3 reads TGTGCCAGCACCCCCTCGGCCAGGGGAAATTCACCCCTCCACTTT.

CDR3 nucleotides: TGTGCCAGCAGGGACAGGATCCAGCCCCAGCATTTT. Translated, it gives CASRDRIQPQHF. This chain uses TRBV28 with TRBJ1-5; 7 nucleotides line up with TRBD1. Germline V gene sequence: CDR1 MDHEN, CDR2 SYDVKM. The CDR3 extends over 12 amino acids. V shed 6 bases, J shed 7 bases, and the junction held 3 bases outside the gene matches.

V gene TRBV28 combines with J gene TRBJ1-1; 7 positions agree with TRBD1. There are 14 residues in the CDR3. Per the germline V gene, CDR1 is MDHEN and CDR2 is SYDVKM. Trimming took 9 bases from V and 11 from J; bases not matched to a gene: 18. CDR3 sequence (DNA): TGTGCCAGTTATTATAACCGGGACAGCTCGTTTGCTTTCTTT. Its translation: CASYYNRDSSFAFF.

V is TRBV30 and J is TRBJ2-2; TRBD1 agrees at 7 bases. With V trimmed by 6 bases and J by 2 bases, 6 bases remained unmatched. CDR3 length: 14 residues. CDR1 and CDR2 (germline): GTSNPN, SVGIG (reference sequence). The CDR3 nucleotides are TGTGCCTGCCTAGGGACAGTAAACACCGGGGAGCTGTTTTTT. Its translation: CACLGTVNTGELFF.

The V gene is TRBV4-1, the J gene TRBJ1-5; 7 bases map to TRBD1. Unmatched junction bases numbered 6, after V lost 0 bases and J lost 1 base. This CDR3 is built from 17 residues. Germline V gene lookup returns CDR1 MGHRA and CDR2 YSYEKL. In DNA form, the CDR3 reads TGCGCCAGCAGCCAAGAAGCTCAGGGGGGAAGCAATCAGCCCCAGCATTTT. This sequence encodes CASSQEAQGGSNQPQHF.

The chain is built from TRBV7-2 and TRBJ2-2, with 10 bases identical to TRBD1. Germline assignment: CDR1 SGHTA and CDR2 FQGNSA. The length of the CDR3 is 15 residues. V lost 4 bases and J lost 7; bases outside the gene matches: 6. The CDR3 coding sequence is TGTGCCAGCAGCTCTGGACAGGGGGGGAGCGGGGAGCTGTTTTTT. Translated: CASSSGQGGSGELFF.

CDR3 sequence reads: CATAGTGDNQPQHF. For the CDR3, the DNA is TGTGCCACCGCCGGGACAGGGGACAATCAGCCCCAGCATTTT. The chain uses TRBV10-3 and TRBJ1-5; the match to TRBD1 covers 10 bases. After removal of 10 bases from V and 3 bases from J, the junction contained 6 bases not matched to a gene. The CDR3 is 14 amino acids. The germline V gene has CDR1 ENHRY and CDR2 SYGVKD.

This clone was found once. This chain links TRBV5-5 with TRBJ2-7; 8 nucleotides align to TRBD2. Germline CDR1 and CDR2: SGHKS and YYEKEE (reference sequence). V gave up 0 bases and J gave up 5 bases; unmatched junction bases: 7. This CDR3 is 15 amino acids long. As DNA, the CDR3 is TGTGCCAGCAGCTTGGCCGGGACTAGTTTTAACGAGCAGTACTTC. It yields the protein CASSLAGTSFNEQYF.

The rearrangement uses TRBV7-9 and TRBJ2-1; 9 nucleotides match TRBD2. The CDR3 totals 18 residues. The germline CDR1 and CDR2 sequences are SEHNR and FQNEAQ (reference sequence). V trimming: 4 bases; J trimming: 4 bases; junction bases outside the gene matches: 14. CDR3 protein: CASSSQGGLAGNYNEQFF. Written as DNA, the CDR3 is TGTGCCAGCAGCTCCCAGGGTGGGCTAGCGGGAAATTACAATGAGCAGTTCTTC.

The V call is TRBV5-6, the J call TRBJ2-3, with a possible D match to TRBD1 (5 bases). This CDR3 has 12 residues. V lost 0 bases, J lost 9 bases, and 8 bases lay in between. CDR1 is SGHDT, CDR2 YYEEEE, per germline. The CDR3 DNA reads as TGTGCCAGCAGCTTGGGGGGCCTGACGCAGTATTTT. Amino acids: CASSLGGLTQYF.

This clone came up a few times. The chain joins TRBV7-9 to TRBJ1-1, with D perhaps TRBD1 (6 bases). This CDR3 has 15 residues. Germline assignment: CDR1 SEHNR and CDR2 FQNEAQ (reference sequence). V lost 5 bases to trimming and J lost 7 bases, with 20 bases between them. CDR3 sequence reads: CASSPWGGARNEAFF. CDR3 bases: TGTGCCAGCAGCCCCTGGGGGGGCGCGCGGAATGAAGCTTTCTTT.

This chain uses TRBV15 with TRBJ1-5; D unresolved. Looked up from germline, CDR1 is LNHNV and CDR2 is YYDKDF (reference sequence). The length of the CDR3 is 13 residues. V lost 0 bases and J lost 4, with 4 bases in between. The CDR3 loop reads CATSRDKNQPQHF. CDR3 bases: TGTGCCACCAGCAGAGACAAAAATCAGCCCCAGCATTTT.

CDR3 region: CASSHIGQGREQYF. The CDR3 DNA is TGCGCCAGCAGCCATATCGGACAGGGCCGCGAGCAGTACTTC. The chain uses TRBV4-1 and TRBJ2-7; 8 bases are shared with TRBD1. The CDR3 runs to 14 residues. Germline assignment: CDR1 MGHRA and CDR2 YSYEKL. Trimming took 3 bases from V and 6 from J; bases not matched to a gene: 7.

The V call is TRBV5-1, the J call TRBJ1-3; the D gene is possibly TRBD1 (6 bases). V shed 4 bases and J shed 0 bases, with 11 bases lying between them. CDR1 is SGHRS, CDR2 YFSETQ, per germline. This CDR3 has 15 residues. The CDR3 here is CASSETGTSGNTIYF. Here the CDR3 DNA reads TGCGCCAGCAGCGAGACAGGAACCTCTGGAAACACCATATATTTT.